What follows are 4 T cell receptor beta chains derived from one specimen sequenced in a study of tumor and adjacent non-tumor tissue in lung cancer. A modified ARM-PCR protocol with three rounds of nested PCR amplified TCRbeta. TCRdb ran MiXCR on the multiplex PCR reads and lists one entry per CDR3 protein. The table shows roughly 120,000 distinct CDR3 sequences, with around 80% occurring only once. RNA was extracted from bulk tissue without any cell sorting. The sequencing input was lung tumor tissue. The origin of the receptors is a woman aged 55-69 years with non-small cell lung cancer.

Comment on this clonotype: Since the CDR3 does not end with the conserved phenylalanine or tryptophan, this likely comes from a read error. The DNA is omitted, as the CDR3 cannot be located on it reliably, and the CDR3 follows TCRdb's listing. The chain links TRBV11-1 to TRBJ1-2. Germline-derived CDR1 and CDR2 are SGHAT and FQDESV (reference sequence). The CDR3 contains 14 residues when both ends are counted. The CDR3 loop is CASSSQGPLYDYTL.

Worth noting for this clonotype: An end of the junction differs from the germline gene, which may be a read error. This CDR3 reads CVSTLRNGTGGASYEKLFF. CDR3 sequence (DNA): TGTGTCAGCACCCTTAGGAATGGGACAGGTGGGGCCAGTTATGAAAAACTGTTTTTT. The V and J genes are TRBV4-2 and TRBJ1-4; the match to TRBD1 covers 8 bases. The CDR3 extends over 19 amino acids. CDR1 and CDR2 from the germline V gene are LGHNA and YNFKEQ.

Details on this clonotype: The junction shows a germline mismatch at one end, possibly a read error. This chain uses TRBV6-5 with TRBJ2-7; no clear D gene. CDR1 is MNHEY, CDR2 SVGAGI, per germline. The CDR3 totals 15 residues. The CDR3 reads CASNYSNPGNYEQYF. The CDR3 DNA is TGTGCCAGCAATTACTCGAACCCAGGTAACTACGAGCAGTACTTC.

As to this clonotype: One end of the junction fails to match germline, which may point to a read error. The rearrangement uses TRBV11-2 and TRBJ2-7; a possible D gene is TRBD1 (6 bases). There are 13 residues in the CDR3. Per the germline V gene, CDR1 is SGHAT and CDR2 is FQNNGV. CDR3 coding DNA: TGTGCCAGCAGCTTGAACAGGGTTGGGGAGCGGTACTTC. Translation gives CASSLNRVGERYF.